This TCR beta chain derives from a study of regulatory T cells in long-lasting Graves disease. Whole-study context: Graves' patients (newly diagnosed) had been on antithyroid drugs under 3 months.

The CDR3 sequence is 12 residues long. Germline V CDR1 and CDR2: MDHEN, SYDVKM. This clonotype has only one observation. A much bigger clone sits one base away, suggesting this may be a read error. Time point here: newly diagnosed GD, antithyroid drugs for less than 3 months. Extracted PBMC RNA gave rise to the TCR library. For TCR beta, libraries came from iRepertoire HTBI primers and Arm-PCR of CDR3 regions. TCRdb recomputed calls from the multiplex PCR reads with MiXCR, one row per CDR3 protein. Of about 620,000 distinct CDR3 sequences in the sample, 16% were seen once. Separately, the same data were catalogued under a study of T cells in Graves' hyperthyroidism and ophthalmopathy. From that paper: Most thyroid clonotypes with frequency above 0.001 were detected in blood.

The receptor was derived from a woman under 40 with Graves disease. The chain combines TRBV28 with TRBJ1-1; D is perhaps TRBD1 (5 bases). This material consisted of peripheral blood mononuclear cells (PBMCs), taken at new diagnosis, from a patient treated with antithyroid drugs. The CDR3 region is CTSSLQTRGAFF. DNA for the CDR3: TGTACCAGCAGTCTCCAAACGAGGGGAGCTTTCTTT.